This entry describes one T cell receptor beta chain. The antigen remains undetermined. The record originates from a study of T cell responses to AZD1222 COVID-19 vaccine. The data were produced by immunoSEQ multiplex PCR, yet TCRdb's version contains in-frame clones alone and is incomplete. Among about 140,000 clones listed, more than 90% were seen once. This CDR3 is 15 amino acids long. The V end lost 0 bases, the J end lost 4 bases, and 13 bases lay between the germline ends. Germline loops: CDR1 SGHRS, CDR2 YFSETQ. Study results and caveats: Recipients of two AZD1222 doses showed rising Spike-specific TCR breadth and depth. Unmutated variant regions reportedly attract nearly half of all spike-specific TCRs. Seropositive status at baseline applied to only six AZD1222 recipients. Donors were largely white British and mainly female; clonal diversity was possibly underestimated.

The TCR originated in an adult in good health. The rearrangement uses TRBV5-1 and TRBJ1-1, with D unresolved. Specimen: peripheral blood, collected on day 0 of AZD1222 vaccination. CDR3 in amino acids: CASSLVAGASTEAFF. CDR3 nucleotide sequence: TGCGCCAGCAGCTTGGTGGCAGGAGCAAGCACTGAAGCTTTCTTT. Drawing the rest from reference TRBV5-1 and TRBJ1-1, the complete variable domain is KAGVTQTPRYLIKTRGQQVTLSCSPISGHRSVSWYQQTPGQGLQFLFEYFSETQRNKGNFPGRFSGRQFSNSRSEMNVSTLELGDSALYLCASSLVAGASTEAFFGQGTRLTVV.